This T cell receptor beta chain was identified during a study of blood T cell repertoires in COVID-19. Study background: There were acute and convalescent COVID-19 samples, and they came from the United States, Italy and Spain. Sample material is recorded as cDNA or gDNA derived from T cells, B-cell-depleted T cells, or PBMCs.

The CDR3 has 14 residues. Trimming removed 0 bases from V and 10 bases from J; junction bases left unmatched: 3. Germline V gene sequence: CDR1 MNHNS, CDR2 SASEGT. As processed by the authors: Quantification of nucleated cells was approximated via reference gene primer amplification. TCRdb's table, derived via immunoSEQ multiplex PCR, lists solely in-frame clones and lacks some. The V and J calls and the clone size are those of that table, but D and trimming were determined from the DNA. This table has 200,000 to 300,000 clones, around four fifths appearing once. The material sequenced was peripheral blood. The source of this sequence is a woman aged 60-70 years with active or convalescent COVID-19. The chain uses TRBV6-1 and TRBJ1-6; TRBD1 matches at 7 bases. DNA of the CDR3: TGTGCCAGCAGTGAAGCAGACAGGGAATCACCCCTCCACTTT. Translation gives CASSEADRESPLHF.